Listed here are 8 T cell receptor beta chains from one sample, sequenced in a study of T cells in tumors after PD-1 blockade. Sequencing was performed with immunoSEQ multiplex PCR; in TCRdb, only in-frame clones are kept and a portion is missing. The sample records about 24,000 clones, roughly 80% being singletons. Sequenced material: PBMCs, taken after anti-PD-1 treatment. Every receptor here comes from a human donor with basal cell carcinoma.

This chain links TRBV4-1 with TRBJ2-7; no definite D call. There are 15 residues in the CDR3. The germline V and J ends were trimmed by 0 bases and 7 bases, with 16 bases remaining between them. Looked up from germline, CDR1 is MGHRA and CDR2 is YSYEKL. CDR3 coding DNA: TGCGCCAGCAGCCAAGATTTGGCACCTTCGAGAGAGCAGTACTTC. It encodes CASSQDLAPSREQYF.

The genes are TRBV6-5 and TRBJ2-3; tentative D call: TRBD1 (5 bases). The length of the CDR3 is 15 residues. Germline V lookup: CDR1 MNHEY, CDR2 SVGAGI. V was trimmed by 5 bases and J by 1 base, leaving 13 bases between them. The chain's CDR3 is CASSLRVGGTDTQYF. The CDR3, as DNA: TGTGCCAGCAGTCTCAGGGTGGGTGGCACAGATACGCAGTATTTT.

This clone was counted between two and nine times. CDR3 coding DNA: TGCGCCAGCAGCCAAGATAGCAATCAGCCCCAGCATTTT. Encoded protein: CASSQDSNQPQHF. J is TRBJ1-5 and V is TRBV4-1; D is unclear. Germline V gene sequence: CDR1 MGHRA, CDR2 YSYEKL. The length of the CDR3 is 13 residues. V lost 0 bases, J lost 0 bases, and 0 bases lay in between.

The chain links TRBV9 to TRBJ1-3; TRBD1 aligns across 7 bases. Germline loops: CDR1 SGDLS, CDR2 YYNGEE. Trimming cost V 4 bases and J 0 bases; bases outside gene matches: 16. This CDR3 contains 19 residues. CDR3 protein: CASSPMRQGGGYSGNTIYF. CDR3 nucleotides: TGTGCCAGCAGCCCCATGAGACAGGGAGGAGGGTACTCTGGAAACACCATATATTTT. Full variable domain (rest looked up from reference TRBV9 and TRBJ1-3): DSGVTQTPKHLITATGQRVTLRCSPRSGDLSVYWYQQSLDQGLQFLIQYYNGEERAKGNILERFSAQQFPDLHSELNLSSLELGDSALYFCASSPMRQGGGYSGNTIYFGEGSWLTVV.

This rearrangement joins TRBV27 to TRBJ1-6; the D gene is possibly TRBD1 (6 bases). V gave up 2 bases and J gave up 7 bases, with 9 bases separating them. The germline CDR1 and CDR2 sequences are MNHEY and SMNVEV (reference sequence). CDR3 size: 14 residues. The CDR3 DNA sequence: TGTGCCAGCAGTTTAGATAGGGGGAATTCACCCCTCCACTTT. Translation: CASSLDRGNSPLHF.

This rearrangement joins TRBV12-3 or TRBV12-4 to TRBJ2-7; D is unclear. The CDR3 is 13 residues long. V shed 5 bases and J shed 1 base, with 9 bases lying between them. The CDR3 DNA is TGTGCCAGCAGTCGGGCCCTTTCCTACGAGCAGTACTTC. Amino acid sequence: CASSRALSYEQYF.

The sample holds one count of this clone. V is TRBV4-1 and J is TRBJ1-1; D unresolved. V was clipped by 2 bases and J by 4 bases, with 14 bases between them. Germline CDR1 reads MGHRA; CDR2 reads YSYEKL. CDR3 length: 15 amino acids. The CDR3 sequence is CASSQTGEKFTEAFF. CDR3 in DNA: TGCGCCAGCAGCCAAACGGGAGAAAAGTTCACTGAAGCTTTCTTT.

This chain connects TRBV6-5 to TRBJ1-1; possible D gene TRBD1, 5 bases. Germline V lookup: CDR1 MNHEY, CDR2 SVGAGI. This CDR3 comprises 15 residues. The V end was cut by 0 bases, the J end by 6 bases, with 14 bases between. The CDR3 reads CASSYSWGEVSEAFF. CDR3 DNA: TGTGCCAGCAGTTACTCGTGGGGGGAGGTTTCTGAAGCTTTCTTT.